These 24 T cell receptor beta chains share one sample of origin, sequenced in a study of blood T cell repertoires in COVID-19. Some clones are missing from TCRdb's copy, which holds only in-frame ones; the method was immunoSEQ multiplex PCR. The repertoire holds around 95,000 clones, with about 90% as singletons. The sample was peripheral blood. These receptors were obtained from a human donor in a cohort sampled during active COVID-19.

The V and J genes are TRBV7-3 and TRBJ2-7, with 11 positions matching TRBD2. The CDR3 is 13 residues long. Germline V gene data show CDR1 as SGHTA and CDR2 as FQGTGA. V lost 0 bases, J lost 12 bases, and 4 bases stayed unmatched. The CDR3 region has the DNA TGTGCCAGCAGCTTAACTAGCGGGAGGGCCCTGTACTTC. Encoded protein: CASSLTSGRALYF.

The V gene is TRBV5-6, the J gene TRBJ1-3, with 7 bases fitting TRBD1. The trim removed 4 bases at V and 4 bases at J, leaving 8 bases unmatched. The germline gives CDR1 SGHDT, CDR2 YYEEEE. The CDR3 totals 15 residues. CDR3 sequence (DNA): TGTGCCAGCAGCCACACCGGGACAGCCGGAAACACCATATATTTT. Its protein product is CASSHTGTAGNTIYF.

The gene calls are TRBV11-2 and TRBJ2-5; D unresolved. Germline CDR1 reads SGHAT; CDR2 reads FQNNGV. CDR3 size: 14 residues. V shed 1 base and J shed 3 bases, with 9 bases lying between them. CDR3 in amino acids: CASSLGQIKETQYF. DNA of the CDR3: TGTGCCAGCAGCTTAGGCCAGATAAAAGAGACCCAGTACTTC.

The genes are TRBV27 and TRBJ1-2; 9 bases match TRBD1. V dropped 5 bases and J dropped 2; count of bases not matched to a gene: 6. Looked up from germline, CDR1 is MNHEY and CDR2 is SMNVEV (reference sequence). This CDR3 contains 15 residues. The CDR3 nucleotides are TGTGCCAGCAGTGAACTACAGGGGGCAAACTATGGCTACACCTTC. It encodes CASSELQGANYGYTF.

The V gene is TRBV7-9, the J gene TRBJ1-5, with TRBD1 as a possible D gene (6 bases). The CDR3 covers 15 residues. The germline V gene has CDR1 SEHNR and CDR2 FQNEAQ (reference sequence). Trimming removed 0 bases from V and 4 bases from J, with 10 bases in between. The CDR3 DNA reads TGTGCCAGCAGCTTAGCGGGGGCAAAGAATCAGCCCCAGCATTTT. Its protein is CASSLAGAKNQPQHF.

This chain connects TRBV7-8 to TRBJ2-7; 7 positions match TRBD1. The ends lost 5 bases at V and 0 bases at J; junction bases unmatched: 16. This CDR3 comprises 18 residues. Germline V gene data show CDR1 as SGHVS and CDR2 as FQNEAQ. The CDR3 DNA is TGTGCCAGCAGCCTTGCGGTGGGGACAGACTATCTCTCCTACGAGCAGTACTTC. Translation: CASSLAVGTDYLSYEQYF.

The CDR3 sequence: CASSLDSPYGYTF. The CDR3 DNA is TGTGCCAGCAGCTTGGACAGCCCATATGGCTACACCTTC. This rearrangement joins TRBV5-4 to TRBJ1-2, with D unresolved. This CDR3 is 13 amino acids long. V dropped 0 bases and J dropped 5 bases, with 8 bases sitting between them. Germline V CDR1 and CDR2: SGHNT, YYREEE (reference sequence).

The chain joins TRBV5-1 to TRBJ2-7, with D unresolved. The length of the CDR3 is 12 residues. V gave up 4 bases and J gave up 6 bases, with 11 bases separating them. The germline V gene encodes CDR1 SGHRS and CDR2 YFSETQ. The CDR3 DNA reads as TGCGCCAGCAGCCGCTTGAGGTCCGAGCAGTACTTC. It yields the protein CASSRLRSEQYF.

This clone was seen a single time. J is TRBJ1-5 and V is TRBV2, with D unclear. V was pared by 6 bases and J by 8 bases, with 17 bases between. This CDR3 has 14 amino acids. CDR1 and CDR2 (germline): SNHLY, FYNNEI. CDR3 protein: CASSKDGVGEPQHF. The CDR3 nucleotides are TGTGCCAGCAGCAAGGACGGGGTTGGGGAGCCCCAGCATTTT.

The chain has TRBV19 and TRBJ2-5; 7 bases agree with TRBD1. The germline V gene encodes CDR1 LNHDA and CDR2 SQIVND (reference sequence). This CDR3 spans 13 amino acids. The V and J ends lost 6 bases and 7 bases, in that order; junction bases with no gene match: 8. The CDR3 region has the DNA TGTGCCAGTAGCCAGACAGGGTCCGGGACCCAGTACTTC. Translated: CASSQTGSGTQYF.

The table lists this clone with a few counts. V gene TRBV2 combines with J gene TRBJ2-6, with TRBD2 identical over 7 bases. The germline gives CDR1 SNHLY, CDR2 FYNNEI. CDR3 length: 17 residues. V shed 5 bases and J 0 bases; nucleotides not matched to a gene: 7. This chain's CDR3 is CASSIAGYGSGANVLTF. The CDR3 DNA follows: TGTGCCAGCAGTATAGCGGGTTACGGCTCTGGGGCCAACGTCCTGACTTTC.

The CDR3, as DNA: TGTGCCAGCAGTTACGCTAGCGGACGACCGTACGAGCAGTACTTC. Translated, it gives CASSYASGRPYEQYF. V usage is TRBV28 and J usage is TRBJ2-7; 7 bases match TRBD2. The J segment lost 4 bases and the V segment lost 4 bases, leaving 10 bases of the junction unmatched. CDR1 MDHEN and CDR2 SYDVKM come from the germline V gene. The CDR3 runs 15 residues.

V usage is TRBV5-4 and J usage is TRBJ1-3; maybe TRBD1 (6 bases). CDR3 size: 12 residues. The germline V gene has CDR1 SGHNT and CDR2 YYREEE (reference sequence). Trimming left V 4 bases short and J 8 bases short, with 10 bases between. CDR3 sequence: CASSQGLDTIYF. DNA for the CDR3: TGTGCCAGCAGCCAGGGGCTGGACACCATATATTTT.

The gene calls are TRBV30 and TRBJ1-3, with a possible D match to TRBD1 (6 bases). Per germline, CDR1 GTSNPN and CDR2 SVGIG (reference sequence). CDR3 size: 13 residues. The V gene lost 1 base and the J gene lost 4 bases, with 8 bases spanning the gap. The CDR3 sequence is CAWSARGGNTIYF. The DNA of the CDR3 is TGTGCCTGGAGTGCCAGGGGAGGAAACACCATATATTTT.

Here the CDR3 reads CASSLPRGDTQYF. In DNA, the CDR3 is TGTGCCAGCAGCTTGCCCCGGGGAGATACGCAGTATTTT. The chain couples TRBV5-6 to TRBJ2-3; the D gene is possibly TRBD2 (5 bases). From germline, CDR1 is SGHDT and CDR2 YYEEEE. The CDR3 runs to 13 residues. Trimming cost V 1 base and J 5 bases, with 8 bases left between them. Together with reference TRBV5-6 and TRBJ2-3, the CDR3 gives the full variable domain: DAGVTQSPTHLIKTRGQQVTLRCSPKSGHDTVSWYQQALGQGPQFIFQYYEEEERQRGNFPDRFSGHQFPNYSSELNVNALLLGDSALYLCASSLPRGDTQYFGPGTRLTVL.

V gene TRBV5-1 combines with J gene TRBJ2-3; TRBD2 aligns across 8 bases. The junction had 6 bases not matched to a gene; V was cut back by 0 bases and J by 0 bases. The CDR3 is made up of 17 amino acids. Germline CDR1 reads SGHRS; CDR2 reads YFSETQ. CDR3 nucleotides: TGCGCCAGCAGCTTGGACCAGCGGGGGTTTAGCACAGATACGCAGTATTTT. It translates to CASSLDQRGFSTDTQYF.

The chain combines TRBV25-1 with TRBJ1-6, with D possibly being TRBD1 (5 bases). The CDR3 has 13 residues. The germline V gene encodes CDR1 MGHDK and CDR2 SYGVNS. Trimming pared 6 bases from V and 5 bases from J, leaving 8 bases between. This CDR3 reads CASRQDDNSPLHF. DNA for the CDR3: TGTGCCAGCAGACAGGATGATAATTCACCCCTCCACTTT.

CDR3 in amino acids: CASSFQVGETQYF. The DNA for the CDR3 is TGTGCCAGCAGCTTCCAGGTTGGAGAGACCCAGTACTTC. The chain uses TRBV4-2 and TRBJ2-5; no clear D gene. The CDR3 extends over 13 amino acids. CDR1 and CDR2 (germline): LGHNA, YNFKEQ. Trimming took 5 bases from V and 4 from J, leaving 11 bases between them.

This chain links TRBV27 with TRBJ2-7; D gene uncertain. V dropped 6 bases and J dropped 0 bases, with 9 bases sitting between them. In germline, CDR1 is MNHEY, CDR2 SMNVEV (reference sequence). This CDR3 has 13 residues. CDR3 residues: CASRSVSSYEQYF. CDR3 coding DNA: TGTGCCAGCAGGTCGGTAAGCTCCTACGAGCAGTACTTC.

The chain is built from TRBV7-3 and TRBJ2-3, with unresolved D. V dropped 5 bases and J dropped 2 bases, with 5 bases sitting between them. CDR1 is SGHTA, CDR2 FQGTGA, per germline. The CDR3 runs to 12 residues. The CDR3 coding sequence is TGTGCCAGCAGCCCTAACACAGATACGCAGTATTTT. This sequence encodes CASSPNTDTQYF.

The V gene is TRBV5-1, the J gene TRBJ1-1; 8 bases map to TRBD1. Germline-derived CDR1 and CDR2 are SGHRS and YFSETQ. Germline trimming cut 2 bases from V and 5 bases from J; bases unmatched to any gene: 5. There are 14 residues in the CDR3. The CDR3 DNA sequence: TGCGCCAGCAGCTTATCACAGGGGGGAACTGAAGCTTTCTTT. Translation: CASSLSQGGTEAFF.

The chain links TRBV5-1 to TRBJ2-5; unclear D gene. Germline V gene lookup returns CDR1 SGHRS and CDR2 YFSETQ. The CDR3 has 11 amino acids. The ends were cut back, 7 bases at V and 5 bases at J, with 9 bases in the middle. CDR3 loop: CASYERETQYF. The CDR3 nucleotides read TGCGCCAGCTATGAGAGGGAGACCCAGTACTTC.

This clone appeared a few times. This sequence joins TRBV19 and TRBJ2-7; 10 bases map to TRBD2. V shed 5 bases, J shed 3 bases, and the junction held 4 bases outside the gene matches. Germline V gene data show CDR1 as LNHDA and CDR2 as SQIVND (reference sequence). There are 14 residues in the CDR3. The CDR3 reads CASSYTSGIYEQYF. The CDR3 nucleotides read TGTGCCAGTAGTTATACTAGCGGGATCTACGAGCAGTACTTC. The variable domain in full, completed from reference TRBV19 and TRBJ2-7, reads DGGITQSPKYLFRKEGQNVTLSCEQNLNHDAMYWYRQDPGQGLRLIYYSQIVNDFQKGDIAEGYSVSREKKESFPLTVTSAQKNPTAFYLCASSYTSGIYEQYFGPGTRLTVT.

This chain links TRBV9 with TRBJ2-5, with 7 bases identical to TRBD2. From germline, CDR1 is SGDLS and CDR2 YYNGEE. The J segment lost 1 base and the V segment lost 6 bases, leaving 9 bases of the junction unmatched. The CDR3 contains 15 residues. This CDR3 is CASTRGRGFQETQYF. CDR3 sequence (DNA): TGTGCCAGCACCCGGGGGAGGGGTTTCCAAGAGACCCAGTACTTC.